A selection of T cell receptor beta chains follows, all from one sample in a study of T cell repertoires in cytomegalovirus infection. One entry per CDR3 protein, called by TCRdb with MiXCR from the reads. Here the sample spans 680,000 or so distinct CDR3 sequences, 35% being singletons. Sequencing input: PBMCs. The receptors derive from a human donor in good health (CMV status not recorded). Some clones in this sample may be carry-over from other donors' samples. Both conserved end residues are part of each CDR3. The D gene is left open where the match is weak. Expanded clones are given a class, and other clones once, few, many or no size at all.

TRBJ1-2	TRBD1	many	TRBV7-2	CASSSRIDRGRPYGYTF	TGTGCCAGCAGCTCACGGATCGACAGGGGCCGCCCTTATGGCTACACCTTC
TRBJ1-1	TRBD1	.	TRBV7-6	CASSGGTGYGTGAFF	TGTGCCAGCAGCGGGGGGACAGGGTATGGCACTGGAGCTTTCTTT
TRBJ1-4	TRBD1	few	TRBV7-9	CASSLETGAINEKLFF	TGTGCCAGCAGCCTCGAGACAGGGGCTATTAATGAAAAACTGTTTTTT
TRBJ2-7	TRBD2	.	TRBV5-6	CASSWGGSGEQYF	TGTGCCAGCAGCTGGGGGGGTTCGGGCGAGCAGTACTTC
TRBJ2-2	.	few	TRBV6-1	CASSTRDRSNTGELFF	TGTGCCAGCAGTACCCGGGACCGAAGCAACACCGGGGAGCTGTTTTTT
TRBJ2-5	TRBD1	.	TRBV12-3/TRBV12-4	CASSLPTGEETQYF	TGTGCCAGCAGCCTTCCCACAGGGGAAGAGACCCAGTACTTC
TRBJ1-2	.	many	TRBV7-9	CASSLAPGSYGYTF	TGTGCCAGCAGCTTAGCCCCCGGTTCCTATGGCTACACCTTC
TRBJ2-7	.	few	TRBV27	CASSLWGVSYEQYF	TGTGCCAGCAGTTTATGGGGGGTCTCCTACGAGCAGTACTTC
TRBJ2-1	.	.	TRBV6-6	CASSPLTSSYNEQFF	TGTGCCAGCAGTCCTCTGACTAGTAGTTACAATGAGCAGTTCTTC
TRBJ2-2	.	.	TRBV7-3	CASSLDMLNGELFF	TGTGCCAGCAGCTTAGATATGCTGAACGGGGAGCTGTTTTTT
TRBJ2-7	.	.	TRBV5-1	CASSLAPGRIYEQYF	TGCGCCAGCAGCTTGGCCCCGGGACGGATCTACGAGCAGTACTTC
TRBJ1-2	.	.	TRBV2	CASRAEALYGYTF	TGTGCCAGCAGAGCTGAGGCCCTCTATGGCTACACCTTC
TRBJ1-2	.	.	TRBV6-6	CASSPQPFFLGQPGERGGYTF	TGTGCCAGCAGCCCGCAGCCCTTTTTTTTGGGACAACCCGGTGAACGAGGAGGCTACACCTTC